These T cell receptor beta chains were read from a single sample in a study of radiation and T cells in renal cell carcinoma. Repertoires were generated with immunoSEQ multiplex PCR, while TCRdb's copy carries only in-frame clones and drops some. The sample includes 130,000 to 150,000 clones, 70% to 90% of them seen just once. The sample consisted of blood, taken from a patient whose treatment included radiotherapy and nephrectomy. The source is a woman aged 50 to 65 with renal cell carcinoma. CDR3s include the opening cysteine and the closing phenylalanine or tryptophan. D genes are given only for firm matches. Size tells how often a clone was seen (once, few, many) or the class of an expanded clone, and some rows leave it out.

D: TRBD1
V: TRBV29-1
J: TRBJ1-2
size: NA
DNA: TGCAGCGTTAGACAGGGGGCGGACGGCTACACCTTC
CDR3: CSVRQGADGYTF

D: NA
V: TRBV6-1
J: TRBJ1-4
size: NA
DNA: TGTGCCAGCAGCCAGGGTAGGGGTAATGAAAAACTGTTTTTT
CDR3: CASSQGRGNEKLFF

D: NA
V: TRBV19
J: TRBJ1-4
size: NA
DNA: TGTGCCACTACGGGGGTGGCTAATGAAAAACTGTTTTTT
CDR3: CATTGVANEKLFF

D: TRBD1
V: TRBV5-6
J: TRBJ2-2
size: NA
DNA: TGTGCCAGCAGCTTACCGGGACAGGGAACCGGGGAGCTGTTTTTT
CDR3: CASSLPGQGTGELFF

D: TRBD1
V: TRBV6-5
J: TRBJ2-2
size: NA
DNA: TGTGCCAGCAGTCGACAGGGGGTGAACATCGGGGAGCTGTTTTTT
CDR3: CASSRQGVNIGELFF

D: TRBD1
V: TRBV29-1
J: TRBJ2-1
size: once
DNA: TGCAGCGTTGTGCCCCCCGGGACAGGGACCTACAATGAGCAGTTCTTC
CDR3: CSVVPPGTGTYNEQFF

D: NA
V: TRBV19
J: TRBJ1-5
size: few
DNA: TGTGCCAGTAGTATTTGGGTAAGCAATCAGCCCCAGCATTTT
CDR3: CASSIWVSNQPQHF

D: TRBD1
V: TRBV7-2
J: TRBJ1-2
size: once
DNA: TGTGCCAGCAGCTCCCGGACAGGGATGCGGGAGGGCTACACCTTC
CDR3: CASSSRTGMREGYTF

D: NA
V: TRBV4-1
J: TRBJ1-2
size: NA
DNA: TGCGCCAGCAGCCAGGGGGCCTATGGCTACACCTTC
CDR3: CASSQGAYGYTF

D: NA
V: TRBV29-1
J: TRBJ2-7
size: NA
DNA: TGCAGCGTTGTACTAGCTTCCTACGAGCAGTACTTC
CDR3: CSVVLASYEQYF

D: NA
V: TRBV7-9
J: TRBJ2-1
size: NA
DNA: TGTGCCAGCATCTCCCCTTCTAGCGCGGGATACAATGAGCAGTTCTTC
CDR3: CASISPSSAGYNEQFF

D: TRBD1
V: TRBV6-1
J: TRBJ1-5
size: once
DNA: TGTGCCAGCAGTGTACAGGGGATCGAGAGGCAGCCCCAGCATTTT
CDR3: CASSVQGIERQPQHF

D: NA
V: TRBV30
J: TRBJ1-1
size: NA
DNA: TGTGCCTGGAGTGTCTTAGAGAACACTGAAGCTTTCTTT
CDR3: CAWSVLENTEAFF

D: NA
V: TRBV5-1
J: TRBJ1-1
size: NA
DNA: TGCGCCAGCACCCCTCGCGGGGGAAAGGACACTGAAGCTTTCTTT
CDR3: CASTPRGGKDTEAFF

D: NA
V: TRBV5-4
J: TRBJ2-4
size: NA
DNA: TGTGCCAGCAGGGTTGGGGGGACAGCCAAAAACATTCAGTACTTC
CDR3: CASRVGGTAKNIQYF

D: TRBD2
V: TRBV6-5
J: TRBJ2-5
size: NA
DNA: TGTGCCAGCAGTTACTGGCCTAGCGGGGGTCAAGAGACCCAGTACTTC
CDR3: CASSYWPSGGQETQYF

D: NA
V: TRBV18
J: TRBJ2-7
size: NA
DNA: TGTGCCAGCTCACCATACAACTCCTACGAGCAGTACTTC
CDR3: CASSPYNSYEQYF

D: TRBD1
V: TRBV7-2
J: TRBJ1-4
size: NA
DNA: TGTGCCAGCAGCTTAGTGCCGACAGGGAATGAAAAACTGTTTTTT
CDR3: CASSLVPTGNEKLFF

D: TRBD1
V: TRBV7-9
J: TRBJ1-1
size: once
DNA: TGTGCCAGCAGACAAGGACAGGGCCGCACTGAAGCTTTCTTT
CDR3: CASRQGQGRTEAFF

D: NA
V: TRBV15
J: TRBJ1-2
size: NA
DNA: TGTGCCACCAGCAGAGATAAGATATCGCTGGTCCGACATGGCTACACCTTC
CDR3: CATSRDKISLVRHGYTF

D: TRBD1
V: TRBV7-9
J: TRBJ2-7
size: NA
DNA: TGTGCCAGCAGCAGGGACAGGGGGACTAGGGAGCAGTACTTC
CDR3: CASSRDRGTREQYF

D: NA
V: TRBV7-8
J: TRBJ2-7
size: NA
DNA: TGTGCCAGCAGCTTAGTAGGTTCTAGTTCCTACGAGCAGTACTTC
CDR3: CASSLVGSSSYEQYF

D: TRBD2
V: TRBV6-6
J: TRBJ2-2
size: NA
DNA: TGTGCCAGCAGGACGGGGGGCACCGGGGAGCTGTTTTTT
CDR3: CASRTGGTGELFF

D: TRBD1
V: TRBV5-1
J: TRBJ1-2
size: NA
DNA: TGCGCCAGCAGCCCGCGACAGGGGGCTAGATATGGCTACACCTTC
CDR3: CASSPRQGARYGYTF

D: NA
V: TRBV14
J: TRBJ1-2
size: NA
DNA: TGTGCCAGCAGCCAACAGACAGCTGCTAACTATGGCTACACCTTC
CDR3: CASSQQTAANYGYTF

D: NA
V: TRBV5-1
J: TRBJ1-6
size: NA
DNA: TGCGCCAGCAGCTTGCAGGGACCAAATTCACCCCTCCACTTT
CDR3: CASSLQGPNSPLHF

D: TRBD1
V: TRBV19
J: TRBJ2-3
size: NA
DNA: TGTGCCAGTAGTATACCGCAGGGGGCAGATACGCAGTATTTT
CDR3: CASSIPQGADTQYF

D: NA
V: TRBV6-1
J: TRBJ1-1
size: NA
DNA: TGTGCCAGCAGGGGTCAGCTGAACACTGAAGCTTTCTTT
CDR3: CASRGQLNTEAFF

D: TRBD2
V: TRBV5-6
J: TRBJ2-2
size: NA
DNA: TGTGCCAGCAGCTTTCTCTGGGAGGGGTACGGCGCAAACACCGGGGAGCTGTTTTTT
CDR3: CASSFLWEGYGANTGELFF

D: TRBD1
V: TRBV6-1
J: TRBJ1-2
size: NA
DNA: TGTGCCAGCAGCCCAGGGGGTGGCTACACCTTC
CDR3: CASSPGGGYTF

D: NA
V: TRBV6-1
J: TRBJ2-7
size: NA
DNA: TGTGCCAGCAAACATACCCTCTCCGCTTTAGAGCAGTACTTC
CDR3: CASKHTLSALEQYF

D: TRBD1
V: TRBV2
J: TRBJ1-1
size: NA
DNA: TGTGCCAGCAGTGAGAGGGAGACAGGGCGAGGCACTGAAGCTTTCTTT
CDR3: CASSERETGRGTEAFF

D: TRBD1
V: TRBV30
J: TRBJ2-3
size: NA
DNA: TGTGCCTGGAGAGGACAGGGAATGAGGAGGTTCCCAGATACGCAGTATTTT
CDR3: CAWRGQGMRRFPDTQYF

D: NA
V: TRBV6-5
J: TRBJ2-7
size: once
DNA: TGTGCCAGCAGCTCCGTAAAGGGGGTAGGCGAGCAGTACTTC
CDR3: CASSSVKGVGEQYF

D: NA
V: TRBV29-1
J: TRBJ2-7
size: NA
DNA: TGCAGCGTTGAAGGCCTTTGGGGGGGCCCAGGGTCCTACGAGCAGTACTTC
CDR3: CSVEGLWGGPGSYEQYF

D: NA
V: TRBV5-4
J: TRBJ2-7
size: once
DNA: TGTGCCAGCAGCTTGGAAGCGCCAGTTTCCTACGAGCAGTACTTC
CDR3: CASSLEAPVSYEQYF

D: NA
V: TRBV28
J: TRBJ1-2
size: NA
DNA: TGTGCCAGCAGTTCCGGGACGGTCTATGGCTACACCTTC
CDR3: CASSSGTVYGYTF

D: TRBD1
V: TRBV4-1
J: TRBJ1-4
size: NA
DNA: TGCGCCAGCAGCCTAGGGACAGGGGAGGGTGAAAAACTGTTTTTT
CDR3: CASSLGTGEGEKLFF

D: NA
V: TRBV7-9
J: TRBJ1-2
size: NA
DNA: TGTGCCAGCAGCTTAGAGGGGGGGCATGGCTACACCTTC
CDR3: CASSLEGGHGYTF

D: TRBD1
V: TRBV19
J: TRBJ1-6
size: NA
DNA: TGTGCCAGTAGTGGGACGGACAGGGGCTATAATTCACCCCTCCACTTT
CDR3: CASSGTDRGYNSPLHF

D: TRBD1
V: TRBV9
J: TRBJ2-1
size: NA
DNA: TGTGCCAGCAGCGCAGAAGACAGGGGGATCCTTTACAATGAGCAGTTCTTC
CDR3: CASSAEDRGILYNEQFF

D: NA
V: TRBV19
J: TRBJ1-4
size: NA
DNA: TGTGCCAGTAGTGCTTCGACAGCAACTAATGAAAAACTGTTTTTT
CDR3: CASSASTATNEKLFF

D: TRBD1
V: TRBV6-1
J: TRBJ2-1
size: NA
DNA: TGTGCCAGCAGTTCCTTACCGGGACAGGGCTATGAGCAGTTCTTC
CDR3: CASSSLPGQGYEQFF

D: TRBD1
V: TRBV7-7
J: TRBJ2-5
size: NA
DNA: TGTGCTAGCAGCTCCAGACAGGGGGGAGAGACCCAGTACTTC
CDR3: CASSSRQGGETQYF

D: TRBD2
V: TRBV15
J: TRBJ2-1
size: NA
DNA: TGTGCCACCAGCAGGGGGGGACTAGAACAGGGTGAGCAGTTCTTC
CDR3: CATSRGGLEQGEQFF

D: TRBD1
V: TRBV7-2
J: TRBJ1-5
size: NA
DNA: TGTGCCAGCAGCTCACAGGGGGGTCAGCCCCAGCATTTT
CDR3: CASSSQGGQPQHF

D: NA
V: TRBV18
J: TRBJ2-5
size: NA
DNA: TGTGCCAGCTCATTCACAGTACAAGAGACCCAGTACTTC
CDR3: CASSFTVQETQYF

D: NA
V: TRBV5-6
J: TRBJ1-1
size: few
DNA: TGTGCCAGCAGCTTGGCACGAGAGACTGAAGCTTTCTTT
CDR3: CASSLARETEAFF

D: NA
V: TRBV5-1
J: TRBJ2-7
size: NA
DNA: TGCGCCAGCTCGGGTGAGGTCTCCTACGAGCAGTACTTC
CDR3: CASSGEVSYEQYF

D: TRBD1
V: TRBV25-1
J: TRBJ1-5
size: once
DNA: TGTGCCAGCACCCCTACAGGGGTGTCGCAGCCCCAGCATTTT
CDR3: CASTPTGVSQPQHF